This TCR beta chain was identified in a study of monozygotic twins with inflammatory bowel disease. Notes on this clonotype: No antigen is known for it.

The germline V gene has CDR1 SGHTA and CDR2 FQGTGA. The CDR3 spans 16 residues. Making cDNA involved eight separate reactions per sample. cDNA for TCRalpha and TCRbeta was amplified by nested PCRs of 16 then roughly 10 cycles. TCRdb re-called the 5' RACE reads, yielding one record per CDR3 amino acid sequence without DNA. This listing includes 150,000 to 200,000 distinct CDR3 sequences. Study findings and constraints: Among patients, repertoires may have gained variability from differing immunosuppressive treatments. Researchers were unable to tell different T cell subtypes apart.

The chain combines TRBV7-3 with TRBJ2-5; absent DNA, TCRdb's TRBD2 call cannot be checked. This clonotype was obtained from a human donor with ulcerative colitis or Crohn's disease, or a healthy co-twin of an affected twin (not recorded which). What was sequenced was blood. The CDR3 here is CASSPGRQREAETQYF.